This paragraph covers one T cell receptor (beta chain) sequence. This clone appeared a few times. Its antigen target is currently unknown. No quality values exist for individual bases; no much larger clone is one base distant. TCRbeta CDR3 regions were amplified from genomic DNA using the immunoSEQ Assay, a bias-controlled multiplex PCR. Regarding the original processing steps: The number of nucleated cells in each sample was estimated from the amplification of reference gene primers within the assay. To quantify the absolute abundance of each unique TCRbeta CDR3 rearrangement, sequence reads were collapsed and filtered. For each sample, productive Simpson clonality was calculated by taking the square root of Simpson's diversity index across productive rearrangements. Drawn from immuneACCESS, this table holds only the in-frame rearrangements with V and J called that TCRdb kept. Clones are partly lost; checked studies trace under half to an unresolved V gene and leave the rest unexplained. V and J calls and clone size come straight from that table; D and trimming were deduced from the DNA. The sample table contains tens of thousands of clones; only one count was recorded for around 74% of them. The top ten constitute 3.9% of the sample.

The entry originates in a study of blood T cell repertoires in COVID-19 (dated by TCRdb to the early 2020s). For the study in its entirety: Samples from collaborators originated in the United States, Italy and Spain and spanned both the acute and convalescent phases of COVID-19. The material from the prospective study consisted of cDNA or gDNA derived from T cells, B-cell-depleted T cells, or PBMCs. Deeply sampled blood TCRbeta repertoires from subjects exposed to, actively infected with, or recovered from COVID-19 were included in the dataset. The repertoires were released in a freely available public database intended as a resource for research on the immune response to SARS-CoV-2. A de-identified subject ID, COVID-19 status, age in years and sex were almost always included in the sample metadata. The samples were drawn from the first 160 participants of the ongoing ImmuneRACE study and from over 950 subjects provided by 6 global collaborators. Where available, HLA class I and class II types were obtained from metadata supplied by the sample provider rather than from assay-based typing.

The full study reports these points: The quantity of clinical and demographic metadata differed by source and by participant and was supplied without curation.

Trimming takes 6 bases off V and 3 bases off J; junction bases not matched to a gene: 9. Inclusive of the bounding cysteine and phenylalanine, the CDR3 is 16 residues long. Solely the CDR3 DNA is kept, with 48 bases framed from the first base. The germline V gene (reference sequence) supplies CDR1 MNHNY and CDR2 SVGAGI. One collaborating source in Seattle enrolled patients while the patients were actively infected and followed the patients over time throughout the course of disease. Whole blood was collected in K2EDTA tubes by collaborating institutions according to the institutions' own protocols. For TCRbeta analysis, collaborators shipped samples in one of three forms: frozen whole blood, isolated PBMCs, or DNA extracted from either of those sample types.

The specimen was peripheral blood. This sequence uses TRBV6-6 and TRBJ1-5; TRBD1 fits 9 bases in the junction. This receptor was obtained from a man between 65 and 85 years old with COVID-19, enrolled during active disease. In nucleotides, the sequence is TGTGCCAGCAGGATGGACAGGGGATTACCCAATCAGCCCCAGCATTTT. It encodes CASRMDRGLPNQPQHF.